These T cell receptor beta chains were read from a single sample in a study of lymphopenia after photon versus proton radiotherapy. Only in-frame clones appear in the TCRdb table, and some are missing; sequencing was by immunoSEQ multiplex PCR. This table has roughly 18,000 clones, about 92% appearing once. This specimen was peripheral blood, taken from a patient treated with photon-based radiotherapy. These receptors originate from a woman aged 40 to 49 with cholangiocarcinoma. CDR3s include the opening cysteine and the closing phenylalanine or tryptophan. The D gene is left open where the match is weak. Expanded clones are given a class, and other clones once, few, many or no size at all.

.	TRBV2	TRBJ1-2	.	TGTGCCAGCAGTCGGGAAGGGGGGGCTAAAGGAGATGGCTACACCTTC	CASSREGGAKGDGYTF
.	TRBV27	TRBJ2-1	.	TGTGCCAGCACTCCCTTGGAGACGGGGAATGAGCAGTTCTTC	CASTPLETGNEQFF
.	TRBV2	TRBJ2-3	.	TGTGCCAGCACAGAAAGCACAGATACGCAGTATTTT	CASTESTDTQYF
.	TRBV5-4	TRBJ2-2	few	TGTGCCAGCAGCTTCGATGTCGGGGAGCTGTTTTTT	CASSFDVGELFF
.	TRBV2	TRBJ1-5	.	TGTGCCAGCAGTGGGGATGTATGGCAGGAGGTAATCACTAGCAATCAGCCCCAGCATTTT	CASSGDVWQEVITSNQPQHF
TRBD1	TRBV29-1	TRBJ1-5	.	TGCAGCGCAGGACAGGCCTCGGGGCCCCAGCATTTT	CSAGQASGPQHF
TRBD2	TRBV5-1	TRBJ2-1	.	TGCGCCAGCAGCTTGGGACTAGCGGTTACTGAGCAGTTCTTC	CASSLGLAVTEQFF
TRBD2	TRBV5-1	TRBJ2-5	.	TGCGCCAGCAGCTTGGCTAGGGGACTAGCGGGAGAGACCCAGTACTTC	CASSLARGLAGETQYF
.	TRBV19	TRBJ1-3	.	TGTGCCAGTAGTATTCGGTCAGATGGAAACACCATATATTTT	CASSIRSDGNTIYF
TRBD1	TRBV27	TRBJ2-7	.	TGTGCCAGCAGTTTAGGGGGACAGGGCCACGAGCAGTACTTC	CASSLGGQGHEQYF
.	TRBV5-1	TRBJ2-3	.	TGCGCCAGCAGCCCGCCGAAAAGCACAGATACGCAGTATTTT	CASSPPKSTDTQYF
.	TRBV14	TRBJ1-1	.	TGTGCCAGCAGCCAAGATGGAGGGGGGCTGATGAACACTGAAGCTTTCTTT	CASSQDGGGLMNTEAFF
.	TRBV5-1	TRBJ2-2	.	TGCGCCAGCAGCCCGCGGGCAGGGGCGAACACCGGGGAGCTGTTTTTT	CASSPRAGANTGELFF
.	TRBV2	TRBJ2-7	few	TGTGCCAGCAGTGAAGCGTGGGGAGGGGGCAACGAGCAGTACTTC	CASSEAWGGGNEQYF
.	TRBV19	TRBJ1-5	.	TGTGCCAGTAGACAAACAGGGTTGCGTTACGGGAATCAGCCCCAGCATTTT	CASRQTGLRYGNQPQHF
.	TRBV11-1	TRBJ2-7	once	TGTGCCAGCAGCTTAGCAGGTCCCTACGAGCAGTACTTC	CASSLAGPYEQYF
.	TRBV5-4	TRBJ2-7	.	TGTGCCAGCAGCCTCTCTAGCGCCACCTACGAGCAGTACTTC	CASSLSSATYEQYF
TRBD1	TRBV2	TRBJ1-2	.	TGTGCCAGCAGGGGCTTTGGACAGGGGTTGGATGGCTACACCTTC	CASRGFGQGLDGYTF
TRBD1	TRBV6-9	TRBJ2-7	.	TGTGCCAGCAGTTACGACAGGGGCTCCTACGAGCAGTACTTC	CASSYDRGSYEQYF
.	TRBV27	TRBJ2-5	.	TGTGCCAGCAGTTCCGGTTCGGTAGGACTCCGACAAGAGACCCAGTACTTC	CASSSGSVGLRQETQYF
.	TRBV2	TRBJ2-1	.	TGTGCCAGCAGTGACGTAGGAACAGTTGAGCAGTTCTTC	CASSDVGTVEQFF
TRBD1	TRBV15	TRBJ1-1	.	TGTGCCACCAGCAGAGTGGCCTCAGGAAAGGGGGCAAACACTGAAGCTTTCTTT	CATSRVASGKGANTEAFF
.	TRBV18	TRBJ2-7	.	TGTGCCAGCTCACTAACAAGGTTGGGAACCTACGAGCAGTACTTC	CASSLTRLGTYEQYF
.	TRBV11-2	TRBJ1-6	.	TGTGCCAGCAGCTTAGAAGGCAGGGTGGCTTCACCCCTCCACTTT	CASSLEGRVASPLHF
TRBD2	TRBV28	TRBJ2-7	.	TGTGCCAGCAGCCACGAGAGCGGGACCTACGAGCAGTACTTC	CASSHESGTYEQYF
.	TRBV10-2	TRBJ1-2	few	TGCGCCAGCAGTGAGGATAACTATGGCTACACCTTC	CASSEDNYGYTF
TRBD1	TRBV2	TRBJ1-5	.	TGTGCCAGCAGTGAGTGGACAGGAACCAATACCAGGAATCAGCCCCAGCATTTT	CASSEWTGTNTRNQPQHF
TRBD2	TRBV7-2	TRBJ2-7	.	TGTGCCAGCATCAAAACTAGCGGGGGCTTCTCCTACGAGCAGTACTTC	CASIKTSGGFSYEQYF
.	TRBV12-2	TRBJ1-3	.	TGTGCAAGTCGCTTAGCTCCCGGAAAGGTGACCATATATTTT	CASRLAPGKVTIYF
.	TRBV7-9	TRBJ2-7	.	TGTGCCAGCAGCTCGACGGGTGAGCAGTACTTC	CASSSTGEQYF
.	TRBV9	TRBJ1-1	.	TGTGCCAGCAGCGTAGGAGACAACACTGAAGCTTTCTTT	CASSVGDNTEAFF
.	TRBV30	TRBJ1-1	.	TGTGCCTGGAGTCGAGACGGGGCTGAAGCTTTCTTT	CAWSRDGAEAFF
.	TRBV6-7	TRBJ1-5	.	TGTGCCAGCAGTACTCCCCATCAGCCCCAGCATTTT	CASSTPHQPQHF
TRBD1	TRBV6-1	TRBJ2-2	.	TGTGCCAGCAGCATGGACAGGGGGAACACCGGGGAGCTGTTTTTT	CASSMDRGNTGELFF
TRBD1	TRBV9	TRBJ1-6	.	TGTGCCAGCAGCGTAGATAGGGCAGGGGGCGGGCGGTCCTATAATTCACCCCTCCACTTT	CASSVDRAGGGRSYNSPLHF
.	TRBV5-1	TRBJ1-1	.	TGCGCCAGCAACCTGAACAGTAACAGGGATGTTAACACTGAAGCTTTCTTT	CASNLNSNRDVNTEAFF
.	TRBV2	TRBJ1-3	.	TGTGCCACCAGCCAAGTTCCACTTGGCTCTGGAAACACCATATATTTT	CATSQVPLGSGNTIYF
TRBD1	TRBV10-3	TRBJ1-1	.	TGTGCCATCAGGGCCGGGACAGGGGGCGAAACTGAAGCTTTCTTT	CAIRAGTGGETEAFF
.	TRBV5-6	TRBJ2-7	.	TGTGCCAGCCTCCGGGCGGGCCGCTACGAGCAGTACTTC	CASLRAGRYEQYF
.	TRBV6-5	TRBJ1-1	.	TGTGCCACCCGATTGAACACTGAAGCTTTCTTT	CATRLNTEAFF
TRBD1	TRBV30	TRBJ1-1	.	TGTGCCTGGAGGGGACAGGGGGCGGGGAACACTGAAGCTTTCTTT	CAWRGQGAGNTEAFF
.	TRBV5-1	TRBJ2-2	.	TGCGCCAGCAGCCTGACGGGGCAGAACACCGGGGAGCTGTTTTTT	CASSLTGQNTGELFF
.	TRBV4-1	TRBJ1-6	.	TGCGCCAGCAGCCTGAATAATTCACCCCTCCACTTT	CASSLNNSPLHF
.	TRBV27	TRBJ1-6	few	TGTGCCAGCAGTTTGGGACCACCTAATTCACCCCTCCACTTT	CASSLGPPNSPLHF
.	TRBV6-6	TRBJ2-2	.	TGTGCCAGCAGTCCCAGGGTCACCGGGGAGCTGTTTTTT	CASSPRVTGELFF
.	TRBV7-2	TRBJ2-1	.	TGTGCCAGCAGCTTAGGGTCAGGTGATTTAGGTAACAATGAGCAGTTCTTC	CASSLGSGDLGNNEQFF
.	TRBV19	TRBJ2-7	.	TGTGCCAGTAGTATAGACCCGAGGGCGGAGGCCTACGAGCAGTACTTC	CASSIDPRAEAYEQYF
.	TRBV19	TRBJ2-6	.	TGTGCCAGTAGTATCGACGTAAGGAGGGCCAACGTCCTGACTTTC	CASSIDVRRANVLTF
.	TRBV10-3	TRBJ1-1	few	TGTGCCATCAGTGCGGGGGGAAGGTTTAACACTGAAGCTTTCTTT	CAISAGGRFNTEAFF